Sequencing of this T cell receptor beta chain was carried out in a study of T cell responses to AZD1222 COVID-19 vaccine. Points from the study as a whole: Along spike, vaccine-associated CD4 TCRs were found throughout, with dominance at 160-218 and 743-854.

This table comes from immunoSEQ multiplex PCR, and its TCRdb copy is limited to in-frame clones, with some not included. Found here are tens of thousands of clones, approximately 85% of them singletons; the top ten hold under 11%. About this clone: The antigen is not known.

V was clipped by 2 bases and J by 0 bases, with 8 bases between them. CDR3 length: 13 amino acids. Germline lookup yields CDR1 SQVTM and CDR2 ANQGSEA. The receptor's source is an adult who received the AZD1222 COVID-19 vaccine. The specimen was peripheral blood, collected 28 days after the second AZD1222 dose. V is TRBV29-1 and J is TRBJ2-7; D remains ambiguous. The CDR3 sequence: CSVERVSSYEQYF. Written as DNA, the CDR3 is TGCAGCGTTGAAAGGGTCAGCTCCTACGAGCAGTACTTC.